This note documents a single TCR beta chain sequence. This sample stems from a study of blood T cell repertoires in COVID-19. Study-wide background: Material from acute and convalescent COVID-19 was sourced from the United States, Italy and Spain. From T cells, B-cell-depleted T cells, or PBMCs came the material, which was cDNA or gDNA.

Trimming shortened V by 5 bases and J by 0 bases, and 8 bases separated the two germline ends. The CDR3 contains 15 residues. Germline CDR1 SEHNR, CDR2 FQNEAQ (reference sequence). In the source study's methods: Amplification with reference gene primers provided the estimates of nucleated cell counts. Here immunoSEQ multiplex PCR was the method, and the copy in TCRdb shows in-frame clones only, minus some. D and trimming were read from the DNA, whereas the V and J calls and clone size are those reported in that table. The sample consists of about 60,000 clones, roughly 74% of them appearing once. V and J are TRBV7-9 and TRBJ2-6; D not resolved. The clonotype originates from a human donor in a cohort sampled during active COVID-19. Sequencing input: peripheral blood. In DNA, the CDR3 is TGTGCCAGCAGCCCCCCCCTCTCTGGGGCCAACGTCCTGACTTTC. Translated: CASSPPLSGANVLTF.